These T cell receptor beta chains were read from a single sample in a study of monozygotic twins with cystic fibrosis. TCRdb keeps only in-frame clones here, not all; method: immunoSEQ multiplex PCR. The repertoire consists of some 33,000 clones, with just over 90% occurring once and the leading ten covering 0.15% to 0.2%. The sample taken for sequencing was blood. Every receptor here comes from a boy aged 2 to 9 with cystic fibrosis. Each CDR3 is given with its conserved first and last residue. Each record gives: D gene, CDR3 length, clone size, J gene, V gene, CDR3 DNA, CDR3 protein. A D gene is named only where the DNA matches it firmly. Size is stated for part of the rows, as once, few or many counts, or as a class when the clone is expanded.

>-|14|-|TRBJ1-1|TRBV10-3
TGTGCCATCAGTGAGGACAGTGGGGACACTGAAGCTTTCTTT
CAISEDSGDTEAFF
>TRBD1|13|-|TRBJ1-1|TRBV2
TGTGCCAGCAGGGGCAGGGGGTACACTGAAGCTTTCTTT
CASRGRGYTEAFF
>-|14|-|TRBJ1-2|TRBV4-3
TGCGCCAGCAGCCAAGATCCAGGGCGGGATGGCTACACCTTC
CASSQDPGRDGYTF
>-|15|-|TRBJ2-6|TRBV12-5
TGTGCTAGTGCCCCCTGGGAGTCTGGGGCCAACGTCCTGACTTTC
CASAPWESGANVLTF
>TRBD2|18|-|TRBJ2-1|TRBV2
TGTGCCAGCCAAGGCCGACTAGCGGGGGGACTTAAATACAATGAGCAGTTCTTC
CASQGRLAGGLKYNEQFF
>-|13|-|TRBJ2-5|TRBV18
TGTGCCAGCTCACCACCGAACCAAGAGACCCAGTACTTC
CASSPPNQETQYF
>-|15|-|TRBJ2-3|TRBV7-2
TGTGCCAGCAGCTTAGCTTTCGCCTTCCAAGATACGCAGTATTTT
CASSLAFAFQDTQYF
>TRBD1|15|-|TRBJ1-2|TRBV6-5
TGTGCCAGCAGTTACTCGCTTCAGGGGGACTATGGCTACACCTTC
CASSYSLQGDYGYTF
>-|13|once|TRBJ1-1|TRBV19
TGTGCCAGTAGTCAGCTTATGAACACTGAAGCTTTCTTT
CASSQLMNTEAFF
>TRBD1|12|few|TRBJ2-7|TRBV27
TGTGCCGTATGGACAGGGGGCGAGGAGCAGTACTTC
CAVWTGGEEQYF